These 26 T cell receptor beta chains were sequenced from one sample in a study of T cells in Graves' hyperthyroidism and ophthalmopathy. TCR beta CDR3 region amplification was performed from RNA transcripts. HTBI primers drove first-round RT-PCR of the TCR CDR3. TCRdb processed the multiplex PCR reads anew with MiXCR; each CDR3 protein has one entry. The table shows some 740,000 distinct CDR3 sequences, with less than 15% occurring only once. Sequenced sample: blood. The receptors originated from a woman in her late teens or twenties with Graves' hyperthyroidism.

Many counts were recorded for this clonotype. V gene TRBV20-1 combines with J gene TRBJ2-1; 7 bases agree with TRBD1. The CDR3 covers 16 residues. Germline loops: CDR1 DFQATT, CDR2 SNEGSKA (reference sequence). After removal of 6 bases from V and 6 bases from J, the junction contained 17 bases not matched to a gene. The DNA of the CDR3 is TGCAGTGCCTACGACAGGGCCCGACCGTACGCCAATGAGCAGTTCTTC. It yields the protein CSAYDRARPYANEQFF.

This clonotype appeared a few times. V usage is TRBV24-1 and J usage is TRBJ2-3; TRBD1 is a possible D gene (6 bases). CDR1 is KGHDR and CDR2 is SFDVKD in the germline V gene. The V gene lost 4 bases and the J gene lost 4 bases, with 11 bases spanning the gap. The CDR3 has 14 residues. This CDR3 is CATSDAAGADTQYF. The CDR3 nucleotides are TGTGCCACCAGTGACGCCGCAGGGGCAGATACGCAGTATTTT.

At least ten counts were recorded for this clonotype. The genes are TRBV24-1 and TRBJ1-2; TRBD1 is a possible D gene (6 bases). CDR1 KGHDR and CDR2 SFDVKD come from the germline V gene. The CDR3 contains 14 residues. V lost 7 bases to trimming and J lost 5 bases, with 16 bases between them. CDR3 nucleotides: TGTGCCACCAGAGCGGACAGTGACCCTTATGGCTACACCTTC. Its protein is CATRADSDPYGYTF.

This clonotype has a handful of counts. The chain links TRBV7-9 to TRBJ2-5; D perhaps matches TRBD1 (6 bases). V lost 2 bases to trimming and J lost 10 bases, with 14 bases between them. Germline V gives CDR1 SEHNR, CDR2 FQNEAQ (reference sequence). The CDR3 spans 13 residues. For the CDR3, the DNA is TGTGCCAGCAGCTTATTTGATGAGGGGGTCCAGTACTTC. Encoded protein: CASSLFDEGVQYF.

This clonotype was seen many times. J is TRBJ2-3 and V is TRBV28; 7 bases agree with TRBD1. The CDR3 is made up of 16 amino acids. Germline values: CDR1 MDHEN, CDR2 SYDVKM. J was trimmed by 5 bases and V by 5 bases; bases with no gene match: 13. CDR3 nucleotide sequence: TGTGCCAGCAGTCAATGGGGACAGTCCTTGGGAGATACGCAGTATTTT. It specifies CASSQWGQSLGDTQYF.

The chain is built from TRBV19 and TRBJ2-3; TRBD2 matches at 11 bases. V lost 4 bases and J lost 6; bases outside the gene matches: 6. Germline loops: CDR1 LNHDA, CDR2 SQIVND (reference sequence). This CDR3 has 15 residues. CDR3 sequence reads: CASSKTSGNLDTQYF. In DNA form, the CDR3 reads TGTGCCAGTAGTAAGACTAGCGGGAATTTGGATACGCAGTATTTT.

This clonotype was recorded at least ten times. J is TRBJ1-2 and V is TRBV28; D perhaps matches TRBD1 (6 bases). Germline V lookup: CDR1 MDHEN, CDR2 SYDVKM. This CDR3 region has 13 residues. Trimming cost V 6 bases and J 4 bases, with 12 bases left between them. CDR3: CASSMDRSYGYTF. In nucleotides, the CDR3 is TGTGCCAGCAGCATGGACAGAAGCTATGGCTACACCTTC.

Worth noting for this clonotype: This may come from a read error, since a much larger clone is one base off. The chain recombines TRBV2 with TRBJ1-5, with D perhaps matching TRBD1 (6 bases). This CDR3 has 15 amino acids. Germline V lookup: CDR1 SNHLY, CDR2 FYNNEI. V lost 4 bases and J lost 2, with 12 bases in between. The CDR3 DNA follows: TGTGCCAGCAGTGGGTCGGCAGGGGGCAATCAGCCCCAGCATTTT. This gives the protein CASSGSAGGNQPQHF.

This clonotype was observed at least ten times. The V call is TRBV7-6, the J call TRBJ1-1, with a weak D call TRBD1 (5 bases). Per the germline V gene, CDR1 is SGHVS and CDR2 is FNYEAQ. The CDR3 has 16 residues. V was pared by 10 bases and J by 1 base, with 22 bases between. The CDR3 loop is CATAYAGRRANTEAFF. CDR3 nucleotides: TGTGCCACCGCCTATGCGGGACGCCGCGCGAACACTGAAGCTTTCTTT.

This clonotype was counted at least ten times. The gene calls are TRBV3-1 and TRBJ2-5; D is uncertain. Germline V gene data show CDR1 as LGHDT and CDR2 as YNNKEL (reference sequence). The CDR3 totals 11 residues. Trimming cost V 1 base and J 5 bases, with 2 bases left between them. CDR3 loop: CASSQAETQYF. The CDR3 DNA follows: TGTGCCAGCAGCCAAGCGGAGACCCAGTACTTC.

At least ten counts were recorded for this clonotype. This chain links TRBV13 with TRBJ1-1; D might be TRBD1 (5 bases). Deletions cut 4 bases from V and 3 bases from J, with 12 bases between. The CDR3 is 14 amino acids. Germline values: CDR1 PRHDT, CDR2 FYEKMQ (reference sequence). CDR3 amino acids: CASSYLGGYTEAFF. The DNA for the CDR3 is TGTGCCAGCAGCTACCTGGGGGGGTACACTGAAGCTTTCTTT.

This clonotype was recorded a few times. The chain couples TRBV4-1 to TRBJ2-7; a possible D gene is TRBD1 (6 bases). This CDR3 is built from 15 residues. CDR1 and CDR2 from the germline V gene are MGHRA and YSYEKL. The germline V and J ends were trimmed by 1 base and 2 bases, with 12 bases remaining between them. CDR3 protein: CASSQVKGDTYEQYF. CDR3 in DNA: TGCGCCAGCAGCCAAGTTAAAGGGGACACCTACGAGCAGTACTTC.

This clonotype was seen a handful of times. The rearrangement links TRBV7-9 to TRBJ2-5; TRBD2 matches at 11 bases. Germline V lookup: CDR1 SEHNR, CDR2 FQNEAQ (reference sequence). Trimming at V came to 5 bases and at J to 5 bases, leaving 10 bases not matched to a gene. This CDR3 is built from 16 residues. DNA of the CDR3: TGTGCCAGCAGCGGACTAGCGGGTTCAGCCGAGGAGACCCAGTACTTC. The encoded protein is CASSGLAGSAEETQYF.

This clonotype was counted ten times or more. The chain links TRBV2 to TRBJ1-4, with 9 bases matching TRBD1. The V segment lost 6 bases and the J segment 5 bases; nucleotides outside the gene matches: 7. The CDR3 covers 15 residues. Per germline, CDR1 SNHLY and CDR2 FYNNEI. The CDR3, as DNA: TGTGCCAGCAGGGGACAGGGAGGGGTGAATGAAAAACTGTTTTTT. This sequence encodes CASRGQGGVNEKLFF.

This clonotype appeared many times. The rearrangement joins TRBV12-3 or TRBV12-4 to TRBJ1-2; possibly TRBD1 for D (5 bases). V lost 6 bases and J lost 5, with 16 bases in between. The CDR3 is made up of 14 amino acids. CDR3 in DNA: TGTGCCAGCAGCCTCGACAGAAGAGGTTATGGCTACACCTTC. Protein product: CASSLDRRGYGYTF.

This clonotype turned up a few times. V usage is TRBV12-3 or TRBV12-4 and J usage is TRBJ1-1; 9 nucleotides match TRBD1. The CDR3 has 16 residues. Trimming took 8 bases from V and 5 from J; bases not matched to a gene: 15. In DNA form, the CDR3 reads TGTGCCAGCGCCCCGGGACAGGGACCCTCGGGAACTGAAGCTTTCTTT. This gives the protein CASAPGQGPSGTEAFF.

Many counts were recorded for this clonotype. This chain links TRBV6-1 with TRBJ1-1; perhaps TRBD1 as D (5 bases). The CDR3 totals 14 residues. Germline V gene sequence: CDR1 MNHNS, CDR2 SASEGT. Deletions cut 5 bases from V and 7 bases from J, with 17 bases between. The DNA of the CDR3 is TGTGCCAGCAGTTATGGTTTGGGGCCGTTTGAAGCTTTCTTT. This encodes CASSYGLGPFEAFF.

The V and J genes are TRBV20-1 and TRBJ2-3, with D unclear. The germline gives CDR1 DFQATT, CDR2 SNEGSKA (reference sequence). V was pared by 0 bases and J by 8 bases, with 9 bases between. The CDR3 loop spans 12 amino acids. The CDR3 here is CSARDPKGTQYF. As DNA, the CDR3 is TGCAGTGCTAGAGATCCGAAGGGTACGCAGTATTTT.

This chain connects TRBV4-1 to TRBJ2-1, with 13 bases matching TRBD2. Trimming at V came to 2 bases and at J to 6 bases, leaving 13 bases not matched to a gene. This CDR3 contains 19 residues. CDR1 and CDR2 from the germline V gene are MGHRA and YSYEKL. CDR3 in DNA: TGCGCCAGCAGCCAATGGGGACTAGCGGGACCTCCGTGTTGCAATGAGCAGTTCTTC. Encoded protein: CASSQWGLAGPPCCNEQFF.

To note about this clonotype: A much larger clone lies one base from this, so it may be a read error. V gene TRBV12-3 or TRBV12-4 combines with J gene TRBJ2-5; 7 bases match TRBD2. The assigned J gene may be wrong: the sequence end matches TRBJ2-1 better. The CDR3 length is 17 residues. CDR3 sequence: CASSSGGGVDIQETQFF. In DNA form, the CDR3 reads TGTGCCAGCAGTTCTGGGGGGGGAGTGGACATCCAAGAGACCCAGTTCTTC.

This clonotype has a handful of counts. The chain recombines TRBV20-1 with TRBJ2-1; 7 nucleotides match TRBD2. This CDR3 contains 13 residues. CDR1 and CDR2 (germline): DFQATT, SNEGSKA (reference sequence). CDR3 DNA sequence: TGCTCCAAGACCGGGACTAACTACAATGAGCAGTTCTTC. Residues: CSKTGTNYNEQFF.

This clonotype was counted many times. DNA of the CDR3: TGTGCCAGCAGCTTACGCGGCAAGGGCCTTCACGAGCAGTACTTC. This translates into CASSLRGKGLHEQYF. The chain carries TRBV7-9 and TRBJ2-7; D is undetermined. V gave up 2 bases and J gave up 5 bases, with 16 bases separating them. Germline loops: CDR1 SEHNR, CDR2 FQNEAQ (reference sequence). CDR3 length: 15 residues.

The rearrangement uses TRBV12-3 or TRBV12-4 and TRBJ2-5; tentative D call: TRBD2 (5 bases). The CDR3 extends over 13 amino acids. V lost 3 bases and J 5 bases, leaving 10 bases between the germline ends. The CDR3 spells CASSLDASETQYF. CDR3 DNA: TGTGCCAGCAGTTTGGATGCTAGCGAGACCCAGTACTTC.

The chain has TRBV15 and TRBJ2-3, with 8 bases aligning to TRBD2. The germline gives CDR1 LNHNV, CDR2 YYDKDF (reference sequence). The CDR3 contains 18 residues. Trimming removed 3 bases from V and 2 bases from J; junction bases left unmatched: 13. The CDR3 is CATSRKFSSGSDTDTQYF. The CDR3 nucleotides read TGTGCCACCAGCAGGAAATTCTCCAGCGGGAGCGACACAGATACGCAGTATTTT.

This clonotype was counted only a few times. CDR3 coding DNA: TGTGCCAGTCGGAGTAAGGTTTACAATGAGCAGTTCTTC. This codes for CASRSKVYNEQFF. The V and J genes are TRBV27 and TRBJ2-1; D ambiguous. V lost 9 bases, J lost 4 bases, and 13 bases lay in between. The V gene's germline CDR1 is MNHEY and CDR2 SMNVEV (reference sequence). This CDR3 contains 13 residues.

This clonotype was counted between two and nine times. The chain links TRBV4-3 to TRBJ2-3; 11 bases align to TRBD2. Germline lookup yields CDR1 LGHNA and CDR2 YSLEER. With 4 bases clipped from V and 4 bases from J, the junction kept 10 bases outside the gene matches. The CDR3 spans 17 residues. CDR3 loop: CASSPGLAGGPADTQYF. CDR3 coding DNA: TGCGCCAGCAGCCCCGGGCTAGCGGGAGGACCAGCAGATACGCAGTATTTT.